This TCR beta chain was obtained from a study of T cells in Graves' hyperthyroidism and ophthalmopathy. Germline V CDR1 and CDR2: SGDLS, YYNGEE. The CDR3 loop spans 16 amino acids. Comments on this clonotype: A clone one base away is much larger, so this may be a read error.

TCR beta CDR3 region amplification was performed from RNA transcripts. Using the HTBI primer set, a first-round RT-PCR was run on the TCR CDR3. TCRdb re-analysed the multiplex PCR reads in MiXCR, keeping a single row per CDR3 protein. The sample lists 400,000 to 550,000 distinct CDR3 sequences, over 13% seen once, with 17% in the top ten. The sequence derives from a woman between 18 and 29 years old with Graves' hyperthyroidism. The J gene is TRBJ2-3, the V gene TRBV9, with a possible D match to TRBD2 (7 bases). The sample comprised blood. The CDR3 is CASSVFGGGLTDTHYF. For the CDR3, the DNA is TGTGCCAGCAGCGTATTTGGCGGGGGCCTCACAGATACGCACTATTTT.